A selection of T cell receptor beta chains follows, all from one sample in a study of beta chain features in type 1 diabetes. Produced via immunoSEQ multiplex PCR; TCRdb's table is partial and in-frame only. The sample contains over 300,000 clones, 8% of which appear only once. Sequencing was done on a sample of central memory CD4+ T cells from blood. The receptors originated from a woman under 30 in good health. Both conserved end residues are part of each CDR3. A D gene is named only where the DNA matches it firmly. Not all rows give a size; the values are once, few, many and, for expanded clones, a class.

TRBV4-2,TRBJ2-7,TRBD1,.,TGTGCCAGCAGCCTTACCGCAGGACAGGGTAGACACGAGCAGTACTTC,CASSLTAGQGRHEQYF
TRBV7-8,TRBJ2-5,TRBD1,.,TGTGCCAGCAGCTCCGGGACAGTTCAAGAGACCCAGTACTTC,CASSSGTVQETQYF
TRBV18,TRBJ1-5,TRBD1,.,TGTGCCAGCTCAGAAATTCCGGGACAGGAGCAGCCCCAGCATTTT,CASSEIPGQEQPQHF
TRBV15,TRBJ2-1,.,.,TGTGCCATCGCTGTGGGGCCAAGCTCCTACAATGAGCAGTTCTTC,CAIAVGPSSYNEQFF
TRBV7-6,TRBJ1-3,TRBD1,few,TGTGCCAGCACCTTGGGACAGGGGGCGTCGGGAAACACCATATATTTT,CASTLGQGASGNTIYF
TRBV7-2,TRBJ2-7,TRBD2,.,TGTGCCAGCAGCTTACTAGCGGGGAGAACCTACGAGCAGTACTTC,CASSLLAGRTYEQYF
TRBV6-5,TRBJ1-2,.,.,TGTGCCAGCAGTTACACCAGACACGGACAGTTTGGCTACACCTTC,CASSYTRHGQFGYTF
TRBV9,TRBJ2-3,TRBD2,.,TGTGCCAGCAGCGTAGTGGCTAGCGGTTCCGCAGATACGCAGTATTTT,CASSVVASGSADTQYF
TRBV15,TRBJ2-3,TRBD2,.,TGTGCCACCTCGCTAGCGGGAGGGTTCGATACGCAGTATTTT,CATSLAGGFDTQYF
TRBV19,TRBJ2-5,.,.,TGTGCCAGTAGCAAAAGCGGCACGAACCAGTACTTC,CASSKSGTNQYF
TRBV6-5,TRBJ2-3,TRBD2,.,TGTGCCAGCAGTTACTCGGGACTAGCCACAGATACGCAGTATTTT,CASSYSGLATDTQYF
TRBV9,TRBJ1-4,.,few,TGTGCCAGCAGCGTAGAATCCAGGGGCGAAAAACTGTTTTTT,CASSVESRGEKLFF
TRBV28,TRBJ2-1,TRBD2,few,TGTGCCAGCAGTTTATCGGGCTGGCGGGAGGGCCAAACTTCCTACAATGAGCAGTTCTTC,CASSLSGWREGQTSYNEQFF
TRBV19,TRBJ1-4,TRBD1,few,TGTGCCAGTAGAGGACAGGGGTATGAAAAACTGTTTTTT,CASRGQGYEKLFF
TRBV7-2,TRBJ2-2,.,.,TGTGCCAGCAGTCCGTGGGACAACGTAGGGGAGCTGTTTTTT,CASSPWDNVGELFF
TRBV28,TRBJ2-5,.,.,TGTGCCAGCAGCTCACCTGGAGCGGAGACCCAGTACTTC,CASSSPGAETQYF
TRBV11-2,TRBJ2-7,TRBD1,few,TGTGCCAGCAGACCCCTTGTGAGGGGGCGCCCCTACGAGCAGTACTTC,CASRPLVRGRPYEQYF
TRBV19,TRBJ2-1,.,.,TGTGCCAGTAGTTCCGGGCGCGCCCCAAACAATGAGCAGTTCTTC,CASSSGRAPNNEQFF
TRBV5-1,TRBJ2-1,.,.,TGCGCCAGCAGCTTGGCCGAGTGGAGTGAGCAGTTCTTC,CASSLAEWSEQFF
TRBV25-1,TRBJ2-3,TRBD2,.,TGTGCCAGCAGTGACTTACTAGCGGGGAACACAGATACGCAGTATTTT,CASSDLLAGNTDTQYF
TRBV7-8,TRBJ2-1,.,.,TGTGCCAGCAGCTTACCCCTAGCTCCGGAGCAGTTCTTC,CASSLPLAPEQFF
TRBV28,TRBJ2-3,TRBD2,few,TGTGCCAGCAGGCAAGCGGGACTAGGGGGCACAGATACGCAGTATTTT,CASRQAGLGGTDTQYF
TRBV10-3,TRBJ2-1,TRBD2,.,TGTGCCGCCTCCGAGCGGGAGGGTTACAATGAGCAGTTCTTC,CAASEREGYNEQFF
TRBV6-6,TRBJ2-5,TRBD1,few,TGTGCCAGCAGTCCAGGGGACAGGGTGATCGAGACCCAGTACTTC,CASSPGDRVIETQYF
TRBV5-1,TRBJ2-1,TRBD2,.,TGCGCCAGCAGCTTTACGACTAGCGGGAGGCACGACAATGAGCAGTTCTTC,CASSFTTSGRHDNEQFF
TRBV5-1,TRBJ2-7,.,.,TGCGCCAGCAGCTTGGCAGCGGACCACTACGAGCAGTACTTC,CASSLAADHYEQYF
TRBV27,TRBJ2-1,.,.,TGTGCCAGCAGCGTCAAGGGTAATGAGCAGTTCTTC,CASSVKGNEQFF
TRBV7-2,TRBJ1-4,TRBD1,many,TGTGCCAGCAGCAGAACAGGGGCTGGAGAAAAACTGTTTTTT,CASSRTGAGEKLFF
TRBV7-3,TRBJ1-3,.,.,TGTGCCAGCAGCGCCCGCCACGGGGGAAATTCAGGAAACACCATATATTTT,CASSARHGGNSGNTIYF
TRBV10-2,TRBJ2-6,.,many,TGCGCCAGCCAGGGTGGCGGGGCCAACGTCCTGACTTTC,CASQGGGANVLTF
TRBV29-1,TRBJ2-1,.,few,TGCAGCGTTGAAGTCCGGGACTCGAGTGAGCAGTTCTTC,CSVEVRDSSEQFF
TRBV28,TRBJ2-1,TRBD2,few,TGTGCCAGCGTGACTAGCGGGAGTAGGAATGAGCAGTTCTTC,CASVTSGSRNEQFF
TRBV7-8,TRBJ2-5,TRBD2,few,TGTGCCAGCAGCAAAATAGCGGGTCAAGAGACCCAGTACTTC,CASSKIAGQETQYF
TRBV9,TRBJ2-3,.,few,TGTGCCAGCAGCGTAGCCCGATACTTAACAGATACGCAGTATTTT,CASSVARYLTDTQYF
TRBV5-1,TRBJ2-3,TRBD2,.,TGCGCCAGCAGCTCCTCCGGGACTAGCGGCCCCCCAGATACGCAGTATTTT,CASSSSGTSGPPDTQYF
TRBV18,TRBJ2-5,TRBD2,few,TGTGCCAGCTCACCGGCTAGCGGCCTCCGCGTGGAGACCCAGTACTTC,CASSPASGLRVETQYF
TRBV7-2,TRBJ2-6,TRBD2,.,TGTGCCGATGGAGCGGGAGGGGCTGGGGCCAACGTCCTGACTTTC,CADGAGGAGANVLTF